This T cell receptor (beta chain) was captured in a study of shared clonotypes between healthy human individuals. Study context: Three plates each covered CD4 naive and memory; CD8 naive two, CD8 memory one.

General study findings and limits: An expected dependence of interdonor clonotype sharing on sequencing depth was noted.

TCRdb's copy holds only in-frame clones and misses some; the assay was immunoSEQ multiplex PCR. The sample holds some 2 million clones; about 95% are singletons and the top ten take approximately 1%. The ends were cut back, 2 bases at V and 2 bases at J, with 13 bases in the middle. CDR3 length equals 15 residues. The germline V gene encodes CDR1 MNHEY and CDR2 SMNVEV (reference sequence). Naive CD8 isolation took CD45RO-negative cells positively selected for CCR7 and excluded terminally differentiated effector memory CD45RA+ cells. About this clone itself: The antigen remains unidentified.

This clonotype originated in a man younger than 35 in good health. This rearrangement joins TRBV27 to TRBJ2-7, with D perhaps TRBD2 (6 bases). The sequenced sample was naive CD8+ T cells sorted from blood. The CDR3: CASSLGWGVPYEQYF. The CDR3 bases are TGTGCCAGCAGTTTAGGATGGGGGGTGCCCTACGAGCAGTACTTC.